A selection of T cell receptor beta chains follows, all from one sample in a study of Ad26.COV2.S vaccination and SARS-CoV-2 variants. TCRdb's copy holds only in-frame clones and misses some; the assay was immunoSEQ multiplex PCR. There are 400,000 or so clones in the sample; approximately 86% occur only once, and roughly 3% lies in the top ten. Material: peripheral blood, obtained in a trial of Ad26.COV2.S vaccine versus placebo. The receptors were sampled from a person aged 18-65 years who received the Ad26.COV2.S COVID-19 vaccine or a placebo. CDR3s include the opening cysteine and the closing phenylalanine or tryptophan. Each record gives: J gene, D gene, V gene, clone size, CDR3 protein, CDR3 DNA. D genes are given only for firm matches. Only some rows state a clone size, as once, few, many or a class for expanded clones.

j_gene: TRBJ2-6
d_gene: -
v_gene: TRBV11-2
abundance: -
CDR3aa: CASSLGYSGANVLTF
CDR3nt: TGTGCCAGCAGCTTAGGCTACTCTGGGGCCAACGTCCTGACTTTC

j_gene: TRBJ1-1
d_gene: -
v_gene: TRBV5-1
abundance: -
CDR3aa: CASSLTRAGGGTEAFF
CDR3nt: TGCGCCAGCAGCTTGACCCGGGCTGGGGGTGGCACTGAAGCTTTCTTT

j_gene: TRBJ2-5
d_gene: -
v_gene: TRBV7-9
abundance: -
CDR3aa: CASSFSGQETQYF
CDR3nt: TGTGCCAGCAGCTTTAGCGGCCAAGAGACCCAGTACTTC

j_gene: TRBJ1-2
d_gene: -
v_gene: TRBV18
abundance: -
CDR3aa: CASSPGLNYGYTF
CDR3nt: TGTGCCAGCTCACCGGGACTTAACTATGGCTACACCTTC

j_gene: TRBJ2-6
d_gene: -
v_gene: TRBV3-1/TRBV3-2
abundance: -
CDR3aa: CASSPQTAAQANVLTF
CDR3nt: TGTGCCAGCAGCCCCCAGACAGCTGCGCAGGCCAACGTCCTGACTTTC

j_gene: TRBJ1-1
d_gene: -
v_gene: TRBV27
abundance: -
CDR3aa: CASRRGTEAFF
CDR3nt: TGTGCCAGCAGACGGGGCACTGAAGCTTTCTTT

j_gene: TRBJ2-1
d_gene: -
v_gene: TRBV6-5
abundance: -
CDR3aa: CASSYFNFNEQFF
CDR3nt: TGTGCCAGCAGTTACTTTAACTTCAATGAGCAGTTCTTC

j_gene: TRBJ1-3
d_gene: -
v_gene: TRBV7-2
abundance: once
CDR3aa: CASSFNRAGNTIYF
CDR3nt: TGTGCCAGCAGCTTCAACAGGGCTGGAAACACCATATATTTT

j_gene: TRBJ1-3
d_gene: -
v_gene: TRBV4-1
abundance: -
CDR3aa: CASSQVFSGTIYF
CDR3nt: TGCGCCAGCAGCCAAGTTTTCAGTGGGACCATATATTTT

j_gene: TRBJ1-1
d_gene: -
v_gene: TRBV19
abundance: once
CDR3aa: CASSMPGLNTEAFF
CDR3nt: TGTGCCAGTAGTATGCCGGGGCTGAACACTGAAGCTTTCTTT

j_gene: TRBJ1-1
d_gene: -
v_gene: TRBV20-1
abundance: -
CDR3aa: CRPLIGTEAFF
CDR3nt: TGCAGGCCCCTTATTGGCACTGAAGCTTTCTTT

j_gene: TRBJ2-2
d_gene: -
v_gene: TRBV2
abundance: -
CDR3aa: CASSEGRANTGELFF
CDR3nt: TGTGCCAGCAGTGAGGGGCGGGCGAACACCGGGGAGCTGTTTTTT

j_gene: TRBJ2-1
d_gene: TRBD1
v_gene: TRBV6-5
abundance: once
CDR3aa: CASNPGTEKYEQFF
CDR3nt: TGTGCCAGCAATCCCGGGACAGAGAAATATGAGCAGTTCTTC

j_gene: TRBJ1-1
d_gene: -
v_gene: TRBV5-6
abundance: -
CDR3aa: CASSLWGPTEAFF
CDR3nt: TGTGCCAGCAGCTTGTGGGGCCCCACTGAAGCTTTCTTT

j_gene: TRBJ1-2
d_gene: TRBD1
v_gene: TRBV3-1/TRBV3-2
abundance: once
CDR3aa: CASSQATGGGYGYTF
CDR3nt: TGTGCCAGCAGCCAAGCGACAGGGGGCGGCTATGGCTACACCTTC

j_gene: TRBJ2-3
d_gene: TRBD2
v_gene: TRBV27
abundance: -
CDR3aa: CASSFEWRGTQYF
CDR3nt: TGTGCCAGCAGTTTTGAGTGGCGGGGGACGCAGTATTTT

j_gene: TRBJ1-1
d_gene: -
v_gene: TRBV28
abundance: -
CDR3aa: CASRRGDFEAFF
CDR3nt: TGTGCCAGCAGGAGGGGGGATTTTGAAGCTTTCTTT

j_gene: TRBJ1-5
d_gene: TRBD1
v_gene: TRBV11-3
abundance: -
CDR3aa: CASSSSGDRAGNQPQHF
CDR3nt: TGTGCCAGCAGCTCTAGCGGGGACAGGGCGGGCAATCAGCCCCAGCATTTT

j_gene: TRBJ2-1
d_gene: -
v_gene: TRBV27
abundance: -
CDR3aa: CASCRAPILGEQFF
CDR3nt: TGTGCCAGCTGCCGGGCCCCCATTTTGGGTGAGCAGTTCTTC

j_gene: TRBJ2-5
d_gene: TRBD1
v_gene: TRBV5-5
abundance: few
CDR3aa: CASSMSDRGGIETQYF
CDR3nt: TGTGCCAGCAGCATGTCGGACAGGGGCGGAATCGAGACCCAGTACTTC

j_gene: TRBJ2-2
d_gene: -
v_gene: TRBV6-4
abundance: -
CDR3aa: CASSRDLNTGELFF
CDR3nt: TGTGCCAGCAGTAGGGACTTGAACACCGGGGAGCTGTTTTTT

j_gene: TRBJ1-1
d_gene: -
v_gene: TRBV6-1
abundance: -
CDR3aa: CASSEELNTEAFF
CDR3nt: TGTGCCAGCAGTGAGGAGTTGAACACTGAAGCTTTCTTT

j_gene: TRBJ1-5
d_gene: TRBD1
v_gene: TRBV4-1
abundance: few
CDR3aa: CASSRIQGAYQPQHF
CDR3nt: TGCGCCAGCAGCCGAATACAGGGGGCGTATCAGCCCCAGCATTTT

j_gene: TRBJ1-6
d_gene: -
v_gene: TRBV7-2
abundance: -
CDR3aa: CASSSPFRDSPLHF
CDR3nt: TGTGCCAGCAGCTCCCCGTTTCGGGATTCACCCCTCCACTTT

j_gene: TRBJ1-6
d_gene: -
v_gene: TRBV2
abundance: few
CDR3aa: CASREQVSYNSPLHF
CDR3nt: TGTGCCAGCAGGGAACAGGTTTCCTATAATTCACCCCTCCACTTT

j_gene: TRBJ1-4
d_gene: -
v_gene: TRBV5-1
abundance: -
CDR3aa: CASSRALATNEKLFF
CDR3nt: TGCGCCAGCAGCAGGGCCCTTGCAACTAATGAAAAACTGTTTTTT

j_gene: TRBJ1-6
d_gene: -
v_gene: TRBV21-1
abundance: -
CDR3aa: CASSKRGPESSYNSPLHF
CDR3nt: TGTGCCAGCAGCAAACGTGGCCCCGAGAGCTCCTATAATTCACCCCTCCACTTT

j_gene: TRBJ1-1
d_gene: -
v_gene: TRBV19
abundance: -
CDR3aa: CASSLQGRGTEAFF
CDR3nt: TGTGCCAGTAGTCTACAGGGAAGGGGCACTGAAGCTTTCTTT

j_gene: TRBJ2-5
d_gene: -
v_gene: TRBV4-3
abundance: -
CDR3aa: CASSQDVKQEETQYF
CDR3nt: TGCGCCAGCAGCCAAGATGTGAAGCAGGAAGAGACCCAGTACTTC

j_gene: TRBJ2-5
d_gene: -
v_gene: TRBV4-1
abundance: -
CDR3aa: CASSQGLAETQYF
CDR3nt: TGCGCCAGCAGCCAAGGCTTGGCAGAGACCCAGTACTTC

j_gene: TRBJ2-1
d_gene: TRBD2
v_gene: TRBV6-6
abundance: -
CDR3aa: CASSRILAGGQIDEQFF
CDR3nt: TGTGCCAGCAGTCGTATACTAGCGGGGGGGCAAATCGATGAGCAGTTCTTC

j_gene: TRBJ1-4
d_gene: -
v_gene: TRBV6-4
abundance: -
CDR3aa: CASSQKATNEKLFF
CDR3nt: TGTGCCAGCAGTCAAAAAGCAACTAATGAAAAACTGTTTTTT

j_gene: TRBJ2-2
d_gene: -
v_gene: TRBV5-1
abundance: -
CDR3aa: CASTEGYTGELFF
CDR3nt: TGCGCCAGCACTGAGGGATACACCGGGGAGCTGTTTTTT

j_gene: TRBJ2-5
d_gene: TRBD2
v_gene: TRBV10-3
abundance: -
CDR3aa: CAISTSSGGYQETQYF
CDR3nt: TGTGCCATCAGTACTTCTAGCGGGGGGTACCAAGAGACCCAGTACTTC

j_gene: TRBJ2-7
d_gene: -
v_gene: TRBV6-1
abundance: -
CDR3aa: CASSEAWEERGEQYF
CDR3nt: TGTGCCAGCAGTGAAGCTTGGGAAGAGAGGGGCGAGCAGTACTTC

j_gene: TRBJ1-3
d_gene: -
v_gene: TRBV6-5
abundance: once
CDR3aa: CASSSRRGPGNTIYF
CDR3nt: TGTGCCAGCAGTTCCCGACGCGGGCCCGGAAACACCATATATTTT

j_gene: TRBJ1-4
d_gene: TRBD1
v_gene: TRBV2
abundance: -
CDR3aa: CASTGQYNEKLFF
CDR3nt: TGTGCCAGCACGGGACAGTATAATGAAAAACTGTTTTTT

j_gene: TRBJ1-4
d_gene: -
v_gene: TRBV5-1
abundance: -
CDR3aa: CASWGTSPEKLFF
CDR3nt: TGCGCCAGTTGGGGGACGTCTCCCGAAAAACTGTTTTTT

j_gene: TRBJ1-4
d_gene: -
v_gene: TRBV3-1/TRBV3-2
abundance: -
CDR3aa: CASSQEGGLNEKLFF
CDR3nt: TGTGCCAGCAGCCAAGAGGGGGGGCTAAATGAAAAACTGTTTTTT

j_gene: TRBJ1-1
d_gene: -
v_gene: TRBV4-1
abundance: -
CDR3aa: CASSQDGVGEAFF
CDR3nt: TGCGCCAGCAGCCAAGATGGAGTGGGAGAAGCTTTCTTT

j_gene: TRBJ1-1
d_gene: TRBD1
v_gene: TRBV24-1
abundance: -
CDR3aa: CATKPGQGNTEAFF
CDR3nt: TGTGCCACCAAACCGGGACAGGGTAACACTGAAGCTTTCTTT

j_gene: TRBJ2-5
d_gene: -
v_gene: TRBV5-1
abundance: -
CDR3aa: CASSTGIQKETQYF
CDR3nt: TGCGCCAGCAGCACCGGGATCCAGAAAGAGACCCAGTACTTC

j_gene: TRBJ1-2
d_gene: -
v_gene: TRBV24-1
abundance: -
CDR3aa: CATSDPSRGYTF
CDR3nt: TGTGCCACCAGTGACCCTAGTCGCGGCTACACCTTC

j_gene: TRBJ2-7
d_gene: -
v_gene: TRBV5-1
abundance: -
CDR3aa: CASSLLGANEQYF
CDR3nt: TGCGCCAGCAGCTTGTTAGGGGCCAACGAGCAGTACTTC

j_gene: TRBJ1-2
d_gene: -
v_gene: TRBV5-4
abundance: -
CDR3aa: CASSLTDGYTF
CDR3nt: TGTGCCAGCAGCTTGACTGATGGCTACACCTTC

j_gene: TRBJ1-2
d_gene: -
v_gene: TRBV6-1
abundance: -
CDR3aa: CASSEASVGQANGYTF
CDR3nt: TGTGCCAGCAGTGAAGCGTCTGTGGGCCAGGCCAATGGCTACACCTTC

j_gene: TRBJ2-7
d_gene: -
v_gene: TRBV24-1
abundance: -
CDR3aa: CATSDLKGPAYEQYF
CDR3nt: TGTGCCACCAGTGATTTGAAGGGGCCCGCCTACGAGCAGTACTTC

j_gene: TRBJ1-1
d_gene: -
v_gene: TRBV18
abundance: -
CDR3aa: CASSPGRGMNTEAFF
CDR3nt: TGTGCCAGCTCACCAGGGAGAGGGATGAACACTGAAGCTTTCTTT

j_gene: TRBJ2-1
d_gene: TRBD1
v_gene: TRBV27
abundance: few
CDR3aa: CASRKIRQGSYEQFF
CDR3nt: TGTGCCAGCAGGAAAATTAGACAGGGGAGTTATGAGCAGTTCTTC

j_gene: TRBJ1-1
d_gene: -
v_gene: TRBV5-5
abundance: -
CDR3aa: CASSLATVNTEAFF
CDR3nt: TGTGCCAGCAGCTTGGCCACAGTGAACACTGAAGCTTTCTTT

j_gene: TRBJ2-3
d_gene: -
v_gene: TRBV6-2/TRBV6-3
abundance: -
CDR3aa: CASSYPQGGTSTDTQYF
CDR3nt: TGTGCCAGCAGTTATCCCCAGGGGGGTACCAGCACAGATACGCAGTATTTT

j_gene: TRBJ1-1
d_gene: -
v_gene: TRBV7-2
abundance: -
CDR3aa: CASSLSTGNTEAFF
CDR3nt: TGTGCCAGCAGCTTGTCGACAGGGAACACTGAAGCTTTCTTT

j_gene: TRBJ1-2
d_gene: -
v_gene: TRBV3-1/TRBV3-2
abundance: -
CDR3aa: CASSQGLSDGYTF
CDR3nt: TGTGCCAGCAGCCAGGGGCTTTCGGATGGCTACACCTTC

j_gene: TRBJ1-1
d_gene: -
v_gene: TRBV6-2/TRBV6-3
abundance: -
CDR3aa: CASSSQGRTEAFF
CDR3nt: TGTGCCAGCAGTTCCCAGGGTCGCACTGAAGCTTTCTTT

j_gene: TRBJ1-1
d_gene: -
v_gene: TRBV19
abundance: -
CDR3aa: CASPPRAKRTEAFF
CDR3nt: TGTGCCAGCCCCCCCCGGGCGAAAAGGACTGAAGCTTTCTTT

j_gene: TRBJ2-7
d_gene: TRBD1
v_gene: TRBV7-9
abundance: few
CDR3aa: CASSFPGQGTHEQYF
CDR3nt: TGTGCCAGCAGCTTCCCGGGACAGGGAACCCACGAGCAGTACTTC

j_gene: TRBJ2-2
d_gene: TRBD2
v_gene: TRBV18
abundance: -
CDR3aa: CASSPSGGANTGELFF
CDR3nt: TGTGCCAGCTCCCCTAGCGGGGGGGCCAACACCGGGGAGCTGTTTTTT

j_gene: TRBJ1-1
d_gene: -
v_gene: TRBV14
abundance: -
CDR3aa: CASSQGMYWGTEAFF
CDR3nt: TGTGCCAGCAGCCAAGGAATGTATTGGGGCACTGAAGCTTTCTTT

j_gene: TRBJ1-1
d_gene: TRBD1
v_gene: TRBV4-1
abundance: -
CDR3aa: CASSQVGTGKGMNTEAFF
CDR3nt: TGCGCCAGCAGCCAAGTAGGGACAGGGAAGGGTATGAACACTGAAGCTTTCTTT

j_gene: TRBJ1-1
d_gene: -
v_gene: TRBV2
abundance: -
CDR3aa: CASNAGHLTEAFF
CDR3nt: TGTGCCAGTAACGCGGGACACCTAACTGAAGCTTTCTTT